One and the same sample provided the 18 T cell receptor beta chains below, sequenced in a study of chemoradiotherapy in HPV16-positive cancers. The assay was immunoSEQ multiplex PCR, and TCRdb's table has in-frame clones only and misses some. In the table there are 3,500 to 4,500 clones, about 77% of which are singletons. The specimen was obtained from a patient who underwent chemoradiotherapy. The origin of the receptors is a human donor with HPV-associated anogenital cancer.

This clone was seen a handful of times. V usage is TRBV6-1 and J usage is TRBJ2-7; D not resolved. CDR1 and CDR2 (germline): MNHNS, SASEGT. Trimming took 9 bases from V and 2 from J, leaving 14 bases between them. The CDR3 length is 13 residues. CDR3 sequence (DNA): TGTGCCAGTAGGAAGGACGGTGCCTACGAGCAGTACTTC. Translating gives CASRKDGAYEQYF.

This clone was observed once. This chain links TRBV4-1 with TRBJ2-2, with D possibly being TRBD1 or TRBD2 (6 bases each). This CDR3 region has 15 residues. V was clipped by 3 bases and J by 7 bases, with 15 bases between them. Germline V lookup: CDR1 MGHRA, CDR2 YSYEKL. For the CDR3, the DNA is TGCGCCAGCAGCCAGAGGTCGGGGGCGAGCGGGGAGCTGTTTTTT. The encoded protein is CASSQRSGASGELFF.

The rearrangement joins TRBV15 to TRBJ2-7; the D is unclear. The germline CDR1 and CDR2 sequences are LNHNV and YYDKDF (reference sequence). There are 14 residues in the CDR3. Trimming stripped 5 bases from V and 3 bases from J, with 14 bases between. CDR3 nucleotides: TGTGCCACCAGCCCCGGTGCACCCGGCTACGAGCAGTACTTC. Translated: CATSPGAPGYEQYF.

This clone was seen a few times. The V gene is TRBV29-1, the J gene TRBJ1-2; 9 nucleotides agree with TRBD1. J was trimmed by 8 bases and V by 7 bases; bases with no gene match: 11. The germline V gene encodes CDR1 SQVTM and CDR2 ANQGSEA. This CDR3 has 13 residues. The CDR3 nucleotides read TGCAGCGCCACCCCCAGACAGGGGGGGGGCTACACCTTC. This encodes CSATPRQGGGYTF.

J is TRBJ2-7 and V is TRBV5-4; 8 nucleotides agree with TRBD2. The ends lost 4 bases at V and 6 bases at J; junction bases unmatched: 3. The CDR3 loop spans 12 amino acids. CDR1 is SGHNT and CDR2 is YYREEE in the germline V gene (reference sequence). The CDR3 region has the DNA TGTGCCAGCAGCCCAGCGGGAGCCGAGCAGTACTTC. This sequence encodes CASSPAGAEQYF.

V and J are TRBV13 and TRBJ2-7, with 10 bases fitting TRBD1. Germline assignment: CDR1 PRHDT and CDR2 FYEKMQ (reference sequence). The CDR3 is made up of 17 amino acids. The J segment lost 3 bases and the V segment lost 0 bases, leaving 8 bases of the junction unmatched. This CDR3 is CASSLGGVWTGGYEQYF. The DNA for the CDR3 is TGTGCCAGCAGCTTAGGGGGCGTGTGGACAGGGGGCTACGAGCAGTACTTC. The full variable domain, completed using reference TRBV13 and TRBJ2-7, is AAGVIQSPRHLIKEKRETATLKCYPIPRHDTVYWYQQGPGQDPQFLISFYEKMQSDKGSIPDRFSAQQFSDYHSELNMSSLELGDSALYFCASSLGGVWTGGYEQYFGPGTRLTVT.

The chain employs TRBV14 and TRBJ1-1, with D tentatively TRBD1 (6 bases). V lost 0 bases and J 5 bases, leaving 19 bases between the germline ends. The germline V gene encodes CDR1 SGHDN and CDR2 FVKESK. CDR3 length: 17 residues. CDR3 in amino acids: CASSQDIWGGRRTEAFF. The CDR3 DNA reads TGTGCCAGCAGCCAAGATATTTGGGGGGGGCGCAGAACTGAAGCTTTCTTT.

This clone was found a few times. This chain connects TRBV6-5 to TRBJ1-2; possibly TRBD1 for D (6 bases). The ends were cut back, 2 bases at V and 4 bases at J, with 14 bases in the middle. The CDR3 sequence is 15 residues long. The germline CDR1 and CDR2 sequences are MNHEY and SVGAGI. The CDR3 bases are TGTGCCAGCAGTTACAGCCGGGGGGCGAGCTATGGCTACACCTTC. As protein: CASSYSRGASYGYTF.

The chain is built from TRBV5-5 and TRBJ1-1; D is unclear. Deletions cut 1 base from V and 10 bases from J, with 14 bases between. Germline-derived CDR1 and CDR2 are SGHKS and YYEKEE (reference sequence). The length of the CDR3 is 13 residues. CDR3 coding DNA: TGTGCCAGCAGCTTGCAACTAGCGGTTGGAGCTTTCTTT. It encodes CASSLQLAVGAFF.

The V and J genes are TRBV5-6 and TRBJ2-2; tentative D call: TRBD2 (5 bases). Trimming cost V 1 base and J 3 bases, with 10 bases left between them. This CDR3 is built from 15 residues. CDR1 is SGHDT and CDR2 is YYEEEE in the germline V gene. CDR3 DNA: TGTGCCAGCAGCTTGTCGGGGAGTTACACCGGGGAGCTGTTTTTT. This encodes CASSLSGSYTGELFF.

The chain combines TRBV5-4 with TRBJ1-1; possible D gene TRBD1, 6 bases. The CDR3 extends over 15 amino acids. V was trimmed by 1 base and J by 1 base, leaving 11 bases between them. Germline values: CDR1 SGHNT, CDR2 YYREEE (reference sequence). The CDR3 sequence: CASSLWGGKNTEAFF. CDR3 nucleotide sequence: TGTGCCAGCAGCTTGTGGGGGGGCAAGAACACTGAAGCTTTCTTT.

The CDR3 loop is CASSLGAGSYEQYF. CDR3 nucleotides: TGTGCCAGCAGCTTGGGGGCCGGCTCCTACGAGCAGTACTTC. The rearrangement joins TRBV5-4 to TRBJ2-7; no clear D. V gave up 0 bases and J gave up 0 bases, with 7 bases separating them. The length of the CDR3 is 14 residues. Germline CDR1 reads SGHNT; CDR2 reads YYREEE (reference sequence). Full variable domain (rest looked up from reference TRBV5-4 and TRBJ2-7): ETGVTQSPTHLIKTRGQQVTLRCSSQSGHNTVSWYQQALGQGPQFIFQYYREEENGRGNFPPRFSGLQFPNYSSELNVNALELDDSALYLCASSLGAGSYEQYFGPGTRLTVT.

The CDR3 sequence is CASSSDSSTDTQYF. The CDR3 DNA reads TGTGCCAGCAGCTCAGACTCTAGCACAGATACGCAGTATTTT. This chain connects TRBV5-4 to TRBJ2-3; D gene ambiguous. Germline V gene lookup returns CDR1 SGHNT and CDR2 YYREEE (reference sequence). The CDR3 loop spans 14 amino acids. The V end lost 3 bases, the J end lost 0 bases, and 8 bases lay between the germline ends.

This clone showed up just once. The V gene is TRBV6-1, the J gene TRBJ2-7; D not resolved. The CDR3 runs to 13 residues. The V end lost 1 base, the J end lost 3 bases, and 7 bases lay between the germline ends. Germline V gene lookup returns CDR1 MNHNS and CDR2 SASEGT. CDR3 loop: CASSEGTDYEQYF. CDR3 in DNA: TGTGCCAGCAGTGAAGGCACGGACTACGAGCAGTACTTC.

This clone showed up just once. The chain is built from TRBV29-1 and TRBJ1-5; D possibly corresponds to TRBD1 (6 bases). Germline CDR1 SQVTM, CDR2 ANQGSEA. This CDR3 has 14 residues. Trimming cost V 4 bases and J 7 bases, with 17 bases left between them. The CDR3 DNA reads TGCAGCGTTGCAGGCCAGGGGAACGGACAGCCCCAGCATTTT. The encoded protein is CSVAGQGNGQPQHF.

The chain uses TRBV10-3 and TRBJ1-4; 7 nucleotides agree with TRBD1. This CDR3 spans 15 amino acids. Germline values: CDR1 ENHRY, CDR2 SYGVKD. V lost 1 base, J lost 5 bases, and 4 bases stayed unmatched. The CDR3 reads CAISEFGQENEKLFF. In DNA, the CDR3 is TGTGCCATCAGTGAGTTTGGACAGGAGAATGAAAAACTGTTTTTT.

V and J are TRBV19 and TRBJ1-2; D is undetermined. With 7 bases removed from V and 6 bases from J, the gap between germline ends came to 15 bases. Germline V gene lookup returns CDR1 LNHDA and CDR2 SQIVND (reference sequence). This CDR3 is built from 13 residues. The CDR3 loop reads CASTEPGNDGYTF. CDR3 bases: TGTGCCAGTACCGAGCCGGGAAACGATGGCTACACCTTC. Full variable domain (outside the CDR3, taken from reference TRBV19 and TRBJ1-2): DGGITQSPKYLFRKEGQNVTLSCEQNLNHDAMYWYRQDPGQGLRLIYYSQIVNDFQKGDIAEGYSVSREKKESFPLTVTSAQKNPTAFYLCASTEPGNDGYTFGSGTRLTVV.

This chain joins TRBV6-1 and TRBJ2-3; 13 bases agree with TRBD2. Germline V lookup: CDR1 MNHNS, CDR2 SASEGT. The trim removed 4 bases at V and 0 bases at J, leaving 7 bases unmatched. This CDR3 spans 18 amino acids. The CDR3 sequence: CASSGLAGGRPSTDTQYF. The DNA of the CDR3 is TGTGCCAGCAGTGGACTAGCGGGGGGTCGTCCTAGCACAGATACGCAGTATTTT.